One and the same sample provided the 11 T cell receptor beta chains below, sequenced in a study of blood T cells in healthy people across ages. A second about 6 to 12 cycle PCR used barcoded and J-beta primers. Each CDR3 protein gets one entry after TCRdb re-called the 5' RACE reads with MiXCR. The table shows 650,000 to 700,000 distinct CDR3 sequences, with around 32% occurring only once. Sequencing was carried out using blood. The receptors were gathered from an elderly woman in good health.

This clonotype was detected once. A read error is possible here, since a much larger clone lies one base away. The chain links TRBV15 to TRBJ2-3, with D tentatively TRBD1 (5 bases). Germline V gives CDR1 LNHNV, CDR2 YYDKDF (reference sequence). The CDR3 runs to 18 residues. The CDR3 is CATSRDLPSSSIRDTRYF. DNA of the CDR3: TGTGCCACCAGCAGAGATCTTCCGTCTAGTAGCATCAGGGATACGCGGTATTTT.

The chain employs TRBV20-1 and TRBJ2-1; a possible D gene is TRBD2 (6 bases). The CDR3 has 12 amino acids. Trimming stripped 3 bases from V and 8 bases from J, with 11 bases between. Per the germline V gene, CDR1 is DFQATT and CDR2 is SNEGSKA (reference sequence). The CDR3 coding sequence is TGCAGTGCTAGCCCCAGGAGGGATGAGCAGTTCTTC. This gives the protein CSASPRRDEQFF.

The chain links TRBV3-1 to TRBJ1-1; no firm D call. V was cut by 4 bases and J by 1 base, with 7 bases left in between. Germline V CDR1 and CDR2: LGHDT, YNNKEL (reference sequence). The CDR3 covers 13 residues. CDR3 DNA sequence: TGTGCCAGCAGCCGTACATCGAACACTGAAGCTTTCTTT. Translated, it gives CASSRTSNTEAFF. Variable domain in full (rest from reference TRBV3-1 and TRBJ1-1): DTAVSQTPKYLVTQMGNDKSIKCEQNLGHDTMYWYKQDSKKFLKIMFSYNNKELIINETVPNRFSPKSPDKAHLNLHINSLELGDSAVYFCASSRTSNTEAFFGQGTRLTVV.

The chain links TRBV6-1 to TRBJ2-5; TRBD1 aligns across 10 bases. The DNA end is a closer match to TRBJ2-7, so the J assignment may be wrong. Germline V gene sequence: CDR1 MNHNS, CDR2 SASEGT. The CDR3 runs 15 residues. The CDR3 sequence is CASRTEGQGFYEQYF. CDR3 in DNA: TGTGCCAGCAGGACGGAGGGACAGGGGTTCTACGAGCAGTACTTC.

This clonotype was counted at least ten times. V usage is TRBV5-1 and J usage is TRBJ2-5, with D tentatively TRBD2 (7 bases). V was shortened by 0 bases and J by 5 bases, with 17 bases between the two germline ends. From germline, CDR1 is SGHRS and CDR2 YFSETQ. The CDR3 sequence is 16 residues long. Here the CDR3 reads CASSLARGGMWETQYF. The CDR3 DNA is TGCGCCAGCAGCTTGGCCAGGGGAGGGATGTGGGAGACCCAGTACTTC.

This clonotype was seen many times. CDR3 bases: TGTGCCAGCAGAAAGGGGCTAGCGGGGATATCCTACGAGCAGTACTTC. This sequence encodes CASRKGLAGISYEQYF. The chain couples TRBV7-2 to TRBJ2-7, with 9 bases identical to TRBD2. With 6 bases clipped from V and 1 base from J, the junction kept 10 bases outside the gene matches. Germline V gives CDR1 SGHTA, CDR2 FQGNSA. The CDR3 contains 16 residues.

About this clonotype itself: This could be a read error, since a much larger clone is one nucleotide away. V and J are TRBV15 and TRBJ1-4; D ambiguous. There are 14 residues in the CDR3. Germline loops: CDR1 LNHNV, CDR2 YYDKDF (reference sequence). The CDR3 here is CAASRDSPWEKLFF. The CDR3 bases are TGTGCCGCCAGCAGAGATTCCCCATGGGAAAAACTGTTTTTT.

As regards this clonotype: This may arise from a read error, as a much more abundant clone is one base away. The chain joins TRBV27 to TRBJ1-1; unclear D gene. Between the trimmed V and J ends, which lost 4 bases and 1 base, there was a span of 7 bases. Germline V gene sequence: CDR1 MNHEY, CDR2 SMNVEV (reference sequence). The CDR3 covers 13 residues. The CDR3 region is CASSYWPNTEAFF. The DNA for the CDR3 is TGTGCCAGCAGTTACTGGCCGAACACTGAAGCTTTCTTT.

There are many counts of this clonotype. The rearrangement joins TRBV20-1 to TRBJ2-7; D remains ambiguous. The germline V gene encodes CDR1 DFQATT and CDR2 SNEGSKA (reference sequence). V was shortened by 0 bases and J by 3 bases, with 15 bases between the two germline ends. This CDR3 contains 15 residues. The CDR3 nucleotides read TGCAGTGCTAGAGATCCCGGCCGAGGTTTCTACGAGCAGTACTTC. Translation gives CSARDPGRGFYEQYF.

In its sample, this clonotype was seen many times. CDR3 in DNA: TGCGCCAGCACGCGGACAGGGGGGAATGAGCAGTTCTTC. The encoded protein is CASTRTGGNEQFF. V usage is TRBV5-1 and J usage is TRBJ2-1; 10 bases line up with TRBD1. The length of the CDR3 is 13 residues. Losses at the gene ends were 6 bases for V and 7 bases for J; bases not matched to a gene: 4. Per germline, CDR1 SGHRS and CDR2 YFSETQ.

This clonotype was counted a few times. The chain uses TRBV30 and TRBJ1-5; D is undetermined. Germline V CDR1 and CDR2: GTSNPN, SVGIG (reference sequence). This CDR3 has 12 amino acids. Deletions cut 0 bases from V and 5 bases from J, with 5 bases between. The DNA of the CDR3 is TGTGCCTGGAGTGTCGGGTATCAGCCCCAGCATTTT. Its translation is CAWSVGYQPQHF.